A single sample gave rise to the 31 T cell receptor beta chains below, sequenced in a study of Graves' ophthalmopathy and Graves' hyperthyroidism. RNA transcripts served as template for amplifying TCR beta CDR3 sequences. The first-round RT-PCR employed HTBI primers together with the Qiagen OneStep RT-PCR kit. A multiplex PCR was then performed as the second round. One entry per CDR3 protein results from TCRdb running MiXCR on the multiplex PCR reads. In the table there are 600,000 to 700,000 distinct CDR3 sequences, just over 40% of which are singletons. The sample comprised peripheral blood. All receptors come from an adult man with Graves' ophthalmopathy.

The table lists this clonotype with many counts. CDR3 bases: TGTGCCAGCAGTTCACAGGGTATGGACACTGAAGCTTTCTTT. Amino acids: CASSSQGMDTEAFF. The V and J genes are TRBV7-3 and TRBJ1-1; tentative D call: TRBD1 (6 bases). CDR3 length: 14 residues. Germline V gives CDR1 SGHTA, CDR2 FQGTGA. The ends were cut back, 6 bases at V and 3 bases at J, with 14 bases in the middle.

This chain links TRBV6-5 with TRBJ2-7, with D tentatively TRBD2 (6 bases). Germline V gives CDR1 MNHEY, CDR2 SVGAGI. Trimming stripped 6 bases from V and 3 bases from J, with 24 bases between. This CDR3 region has 17 residues. The DNA for the CDR3 is TGTGCCAGCAGCACGCTGACCTCCGGGACTGCAATCTACGAGCAGTACTTC. The encoded protein is CASSTLTSGTAIYEQYF.

A few counts support this clonotype. The gene calls are TRBV7-2 and TRBJ2-3; TRBD2 aligns across 8 bases. Germline loops: CDR1 SGHTA, CDR2 FQGNSA. Losses at the gene ends were 7 bases for V and 0 bases for J; bases not matched to a gene: 0. The CDR3 extends over 13 amino acids. The CDR3 loop reads CASKRGSTDTQYF. In nucleotides, the CDR3 is TGTGCCAGCAAGCGGGGGAGCACAGATACGCAGTATTTT.

The J gene is TRBJ2-6, the V gene TRBV25-1; 8 positions agree with TRBD1. This CDR3 contains 13 residues. The germline V gene has CDR1 MGHDK and CDR2 SYGVNS. With V trimmed by 5 bases and J by 10 bases, 4 bases remained unmatched. This CDR3 reads CASSKGQANVLTF. CDR3 bases: TGTGCCAGCAGTAAGGGACAGGCTAACGTCCTGACTTTC.

The sample holds many counts of this clonotype. This rearrangement joins TRBV24-1 to TRBJ1-2; TRBD1 matches at 8 bases. There are 15 residues in the CDR3. The germline gives CDR1 KGHDR, CDR2 SFDVKD. The V segment lost 5 bases and the J segment 3 bases; nucleotides outside the gene matches: 7. In nucleotides, the CDR3 is TGTGCCACCAGTGTGGGGACAGGAGAACACTATGGCTACACCTTC. Its translation is CATSVGTGEHYGYTF.

The chain is built from TRBV29-1 and TRBJ1-2, with 8 bases fitting TRBD1. This CDR3 is 13 amino acids long. Unmatched junction bases numbered 9, after V lost 6 bases and J lost 6 bases. Per germline, CDR1 SQVTM and CDR2 ANQGSEA. The CDR3 nucleotides are TGCAGCGTGACGACAGGGGTTGGCGATGGCTACACCTTC. It codes for CSVTTGVGDGYTF.

The rearrangement uses TRBV10-2 and TRBJ1-3; unclear D gene. This CDR3 spans 12 amino acids. The germline V gene has CDR1 WSHSY and CDR2 SAAADI. The V gene lost 8 bases and the J gene lost 4 bases, with 9 bases spanning the gap. CDR3 loop: CASAGRGNTIYF. For the CDR3, the DNA is TGCGCCAGCGCTGGACGAGGAAACACCATATATTTT.

The chain recombines TRBV5-1 with TRBJ1-4; D is perhaps TRBD1 (5 bases). Per the germline V gene, CDR1 is SGHRS and CDR2 is YFSETQ. Trimming removed 4 bases from V and 6 bases from J, with 13 bases in between. The CDR3 loop spans 14 amino acids. The DNA of the CDR3 is TGCGCCAGCAGCAACCGGGGGGGGGATGAAAAACTGTTTTTT. This encodes CASSNRGGDEKLFF.

There are a few counts of this clonotype. This chain links TRBV30 with TRBJ1-2, with TRBD1 as a possible D gene (5 bases). This CDR3 spans 11 amino acids. Trimming pared 7 bases from V and 8 bases from J, leaving 14 bases between. The germline gives CDR1 GTSNPN, CDR2 SVGIG (reference sequence). CDR3 sequence reads: CAFVRVRGYTF. CDR3 coding DNA: TGTGCCTTCGTCAGGGTGAGGGGCTACACCTTC. The whole variable domain, filled in from reference TRBV30 and TRBJ1-2, reads SQTIHQWPATLVQPVGSPLSLECTVEGTSNPNLYWYRQAAGRGLQLLFYSVGIGQISSEVPQNLSASRPQDRQFILSSKKLLLSDSGFYLCAFVRVRGYTFGSGTRLTVV.

The chain carries TRBV4-3 and TRBJ1-1, with a possible D match to TRBD1 (6 bases). V lost 0 bases and J lost 1, with 9 bases in between. The CDR3 has 15 amino acids. Germline loops: CDR1 LGHNA, CDR2 YSLEER. Here the CDR3 DNA reads TGCGCCAGCAGCCAAGACTGGGGGCAGAACACTGAAGCTTTCTTT. Amino acids: CASSQDWGQNTEAFF.

This clonotype was recorded many times. The CDR3 sequence: CASGWGDSGNTIYF. The CDR3, as DNA: TGTGCCAGTGGTTGGGGCGACTCTGGAAACACCATATATTTT. The chain carries TRBV19 and TRBJ1-3, with D perhaps TRBD1 (5 bases). Trimming stripped 8 bases from V and 0 bases from J, with 11 bases between. The CDR3 totals 14 residues. The germline CDR1 and CDR2 sequences are LNHDA and SQIVND (reference sequence). The entire variable domain, with the rest obtained from reference TRBV19 and TRBJ1-3, is as follows: DGGITQSPKYLFRKEGQNVTLSCEQNLNHDAMYWYRQDPGQGLRLIYYSQIVNDFQKGDIAEGYSVSREKKESFPLTVTSAQKNPTAFYLCASGWGDSGNTIYFGEGSWLTVV.

The V gene is TRBV7-9, the J gene TRBJ2-3; 11 nucleotides align to TRBD2. There are 17 residues in the CDR3. The V gene's germline CDR1 is SEHNR and CDR2 FQNEAQ (reference sequence). V trimming: 6 bases; J trimming: 0 bases; junction bases outside the gene matches: 8. The CDR3 DNA is TGTGCCAGCAGTTACCCGACTAGCGGGGCTAGCACAGATACGCAGTATTTT. This gives the protein CASSYPTSGASTDTQYF.

V gene TRBV19 combines with J gene TRBJ1-1; D may be TRBD1 (6 bases). In germline, CDR1 is LNHDA, CDR2 SQIVND (reference sequence). V lost 4 bases and J lost 10, with 13 bases in between. CDR3 size: 12 residues. The CDR3 is CASSTSGGAAFF. The CDR3 DNA sequence: TGTGCCAGTAGTACTAGCGGGGGGGCAGCTTTCTTT.

The chain has TRBV5-6 and TRBJ1-6; perhaps TRBD1 as D (5 bases). The CDR3 runs 14 residues. Looked up from germline, CDR1 is SGHDT and CDR2 is YYEEEE. Deletions cut 2 bases from V and 10 bases from J, with 13 bases between. The CDR3 loop reads CASSFQGRGSPLHF. Written as DNA, the CDR3 is TGTGCCAGCAGCTTCCAGGGTCGAGGATCACCCCTCCACTTT.

Turning to this clonotype: This could be a read error, since a much larger clone is one nucleotide away. The rearrangement links TRBV7-9 to TRBJ1-2; 10 nucleotides match TRBD1. CDR1 is SEHNR and CDR2 is FQNEAQ in the germline V gene (reference sequence). The CDR3 spans 17 residues. V trimming: 5 bases; J trimming: 8 bases; junction bases outside the gene matches: 17. In DNA form, the CDR3 reads TGTGCCAGCAGCATTACCGTGACAGGGGGCGCGGGAGGAGGCTACACCTTC. It is translated as CASSITVTGGAGGGYTF.

This clonotype was observed a few times. The chain has TRBV29-1 and TRBJ2-3; D is unresolved. The V end was cut by 5 bases, the J end by 1 base, with 13 bases between. CDR1 is SQVTM, CDR2 ANQGSEA, per germline. This CDR3 spans 14 amino acids. In DNA form, the CDR3 reads TGCAGCGTTTTGTCGGCTCGTGGCACAGATACGCAGTATTTT. Its translation is CSVLSARGTDTQYF.

This clonotype occurred many times. This chain connects TRBV19 to TRBJ2-2; D gene ambiguous. V was pared by 8 bases and J by 5 bases, with 12 bases between. The CDR3 extends over 13 amino acids. Germline V gives CDR1 LNHDA, CDR2 SQIVND (reference sequence). CDR3 DNA sequence: TGTGCCAGTCGGACGGAACAGACCGGGGAGCTGTTTTTT. As protein: CASRTEQTGELFF.

The J gene is TRBJ2-5, the V gene TRBV2, with 14 bases fitting TRBD2. The V segment lost 6 bases and the J segment 6 bases; nucleotides outside the gene matches: 3. The V gene's germline CDR1 is SNHLY and CDR2 FYNNEI. The CDR3 is 14 amino acids. For the CDR3, the DNA is TGTGCCAGCAGCGGACTAGCGGGGGGACAGACCCAGTACTTC. Residues: CASSGLAGGQTQYF.

In this sample, this clonotype turned up a few times. This chain connects TRBV5-1 to TRBJ2-7; 8 bases line up with TRBD1. Germline lookup yields CDR1 SGHRS and CDR2 YFSETQ. Losses at the gene ends were 2 bases for V and 6 bases for J; bases not matched to a gene: 10. There are 15 residues in the CDR3. The CDR3 loop is CASSFGHRGAGEQYF. The CDR3 DNA reads as TGCGCCAGCAGCTTTGGTCACAGGGGGGCCGGCGAGCAGTACTTC.

The J gene is TRBJ2-7, the V gene TRBV19, with TRBD2 matching over 8 bases. Germline V gene sequence: CDR1 LNHDA, CDR2 SQIVND (reference sequence). The CDR3 has 15 residues. With 3 bases clipped from V and 2 bases from J, the junction kept 6 bases outside the gene matches. Here the CDR3 reads CASSILAGTTYEQYF. CDR3 DNA sequence: TGTGCCAGTAGTATCCTAGCGGGCACAACCTACGAGCAGTACTTC.

The rearrangement uses TRBV7-6 and TRBJ1-6; D ambiguous. The CDR3 is made up of 14 amino acids. Germline V gene data show CDR1 as SGHVS and CDR2 as FNYEAQ. Trimming removed 7 bases at V and 8 bases at J, with 15 bases between. The CDR3 protein is CASTSGRLDSPLHF. In nucleotides, the CDR3 is TGTGCCAGCACCTCCGGCAGGCTGGATTCACCCCTCCACTTT.

This clonotype was counted a few times. This chain links TRBV2 with TRBJ2-7; perhaps TRBD2 as D (5 bases). In germline, CDR1 is SNHLY, CDR2 FYNNEI. The V end lost 4 bases, the J end lost 3 bases, and 19 bases lay between the germline ends. The CDR3 is made up of 16 amino acids. Written as DNA, the CDR3 is TGTGCCAGCAGTGGGCCCGGGAAAGGTATGATCTACGAGCAGTACTTC. Translation: CASSGPGKGMIYEQYF.

The V and J genes are TRBV25-1 and TRBJ2-7; 13 bases are a match to TRBD2. Germline CDR1 MGHDK, CDR2 SYGVNS. After removal of 6 bases from V and 3 bases from J, the junction contained 5 bases not matched to a gene. The CDR3 has 15 residues. This chain's CDR3 is CASRSGLAGVYEQYF. As DNA, the CDR3 is TGTGCCAGCAGATCCGGACTAGCGGGAGTCTACGAGCAGTACTTC.

V usage is TRBV15 and J usage is TRBJ2-7; TRBD2 matches 9 bases. Germline CDR1 reads LNHNV; CDR2 reads YYDKDF (reference sequence). The CDR3 covers 14 residues. J gave up 6 bases and V 3 bases, and 6 bases lay outside the gene matches. The CDR3 coding sequence is TGTGCCACCAGCAGCGTTGGGACTAGCACCGAGCAGTACTTC. It codes for CATSSVGTSTEQYF.

The chain couples TRBV29-1 to TRBJ1-2; possible D gene TRBD1, 5 bases. V was cut by 2 bases and J by 7 bases, with 23 bases left in between. Germline CDR1 reads SQVTM; CDR2 reads ANQGSEA. This CDR3 region has 16 residues. The CDR3 reads CSVERVGRGRAGGYTF. In DNA, the CDR3 is TGCAGCGTTGAAAGGGTCGGGAGGGGAAGGGCTGGTGGCTACACCTTC.

V usage is TRBV7-2 and J usage is TRBJ1-3; 11 bases align to TRBD1. This CDR3 spans 14 amino acids. CDR1 and CDR2 from the germline V gene are SGHTA and FQGNSA. V dropped 3 bases and J dropped 9; count of bases not matched to a gene: 4. DNA for the CDR3: TGTGCCAGCAGCTTCTCCGGGACAGGGGGCACCATATATTTT. Protein product: CASSFSGTGGTIYF. The full variable domain, completed using reference TRBV7-2 and TRBJ1-3, is GAGVSQSPSNKVTEKGKDVELRCDPISGHTALYWYRQSLGQGLEFLIYFQGNSAPDKSGLPSDRFSAERTGGSVSTLTIQRTQQEDSAVYLCASSFSGTGGTIYFGEGSWLTVV.

The rearrangement joins TRBV7-8 to TRBJ2-7; TRBD2 matches at 8 bases. The CDR3 loop spans 16 amino acids. V shed 5 bases, J shed 3 bases, and the junction held 12 bases outside the gene matches. Germline V lookup: CDR1 SGHVS, CDR2 FQNEAQ. This CDR3 is CASSQEDAGGLYEQYF. The CDR3 DNA sequence: TGTGCCAGCAGCCAAGAAGACGCGGGAGGCCTCTACGAGCAGTACTTC.

This clonotype was detected only a few times. The V and J genes are TRBV6-5 and TRBJ2-7, with D unclear. The CDR3 is 11 residues long. Per germline, CDR1 MNHEY and CDR2 SVGAGI. V lost 10 bases to trimming and J lost 2 bases, with 9 bases between them. CDR3 nucleotides: TGTGCCATCACAGAAGCCTACGAGCAGTACTTC. Protein product: CAITEAYEQYF.

This clonotype has at least ten counts. The V gene is TRBV19, the J gene TRBJ2-7; D gene unclear. Germline V gene lookup returns CDR1 LNHDA and CDR2 SQIVND (reference sequence). The CDR3 runs 13 residues. Trimming left V 6 bases short and J 3 bases short, with 12 bases between. For the CDR3, the DNA is TGTGCCAGTAGCTCTTGGGGTAACTACGAGCAGTACTTC. This codes for CASSSWGNYEQYF. The whole variable domain, filled in from reference TRBV19 and TRBJ2-7, reads DGGITQSPKYLFRKEGQNVTLSCEQNLNHDAMYWYRQDPGQGLRLIYYSQIVNDFQKGDIAEGYSVSREKKESFPLTVTSAQKNPTAFYLCASSSWGNYEQYFGPGTRLTVT.

This chain joins TRBV10-3 and TRBJ1-6; D might be TRBD1 (6 bases). Germline V gives CDR1 ENHRY, CDR2 SYGVKD. This CDR3 comprises 14 residues. V was shortened by 0 bases and J by 10 bases, with 10 bases between the two germline ends. The CDR3 sequence is CAISESLRGSPLHF. The DNA for the CDR3 is TGTGCCATCAGTGAGTCCCTAAGGGGGTCACCCCTCCACTTT.

This clonotype was counted ten times or more. The chain joins TRBV19 to TRBJ1-4, with D hard to call. The germline gives CDR1 LNHDA, CDR2 SQIVND (reference sequence). There are 14 residues in the CDR3. Deletions cut 4 bases from V and 5 bases from J, with 11 bases between. This chain's CDR3 is CASSNQVQNEKLFF. The CDR3 DNA sequence: TGTGCCAGTAGTAACCAGGTCCAGAATGAAAAACTGTTTTTT.